The rows below give T cell receptor beta chains drawn from one sample of a study of CD8 T cells in Susac syndrome. TCRdb recomputed calls from the immunoSEQ multiplex PCR reads with MiXCR, one row per CDR3 protein. This sample has about 180,000 distinct CDR3 sequences, with roughly 94% found just once. The sequencing input was CD4+ T cells from PBMCs. The receptors come from a human donor with Susac syndrome. The CDR3 runs from the conserved cysteine through the conserved F or W. A D gene is named only where the DNA matches it firmly. Clone size, where shown, is once, few, many, or a class for clones that have expanded.

D gene | J gene | clone size | V gene | CDR3 DNA | CDR3 protein
TRBD1 | TRBJ2-3 | NA | TRBV20-1 | TGCAGTGCTAGGGACAGGGTAGTAGCAGATACGCAGTATTTT | CSARDRVVADTQYF
NA | TRBJ2-6 | NA | TRBV6-6 | TGTGCCAGCAGTGGACTGAAGAGCTCTGGGGCCAACGTCCTGACTTTC | CASSGLKSSGANVLTF
NA | TRBJ1-5 | NA | TRBV28 | TGTGCCAGCAGTTTTCATCGCACGGACAATCAGCCCCAGCATTTT | CASSFHRTDNQPQHF
TRBD1 | TRBJ2-1 | NA | TRBV11-2 | TGTGCCAGCAGCTTTTCCGGGACAGCTCGCTCCTACAATGAGCAGTTCTTC | CASSFSGTARSYNEQFF
NA | TRBJ2-6 | NA | TRBV5-1 | TGCGCCAGCAGCCCCCTTTCGGGGGCCAACGTCCTGACTTTC | CASSPLSGANVLTF
NA | TRBJ1-6 | once | TRBV6-5 | TGTGCCAGCAGCCCGGGACCGTGGGCACCCCTCCACTTT | CASSPGPWAPLHF
NA | TRBJ2-5 | NA | TRBV29-1 | TGCAGCGTTGCGGCTGGCGAGACCCAGTACTTC | CSVAAGETQYF
TRBD1 | TRBJ2-7 | NA | TRBV4-1 | TGCGCCAGCAGCCAAAAAATGACGGGACAGGGTAGCAACGAGCAGTACTTC | CASSQKMTGQGSNEQYF
TRBD2 | TRBJ2-7 | NA | TRBV27 | TGTGCCAGCAGTTTGAGGTCGGGGGGGCTAGACGAGCAGTACTTC | CASSLRSGGLDEQYF
TRBD1 | TRBJ2-7 | NA | TRBV3-1 | TGTGCCAGCAGAATGGGACAGGGGAACGAGCAGTACTTC | CASRMGQGNEQYF
TRBD2 | TRBJ2-7 | once | TRBV28 | TGTGCCAGCAGTTCGGGGACTAGCGGGGGAACCTACGAGCAGTACTTC | CASSSGTSGGTYEQYF
NA | TRBJ1-1 | NA | TRBV30 | TGTGCCTGGAGTGTTCAGTCGAACACTGAAGCTTTCTTT | CAWSVQSNTEAFF
NA | TRBJ2-7 | NA | TRBV6-6 | TGTGCCAGCAGTTACCCTCCGGCCGAGCAGTACTTC | CASSYPPAEQYF
NA | TRBJ1-1 | NA | TRBV7-3 | TGTGCCAGCAGCTCGGTCGGGGCGGGGAACACTGAAGCTTTCTTT | CASSSVGAGNTEAFF
NA | TRBJ1-6 | NA | TRBV5-1 | TGCGCCAGCAGCTTGGCCGGGAGGGCACGGTCACCCCTCCACTTT | CASSLAGRARSPLHF
NA | TRBJ1-1 | NA | TRBV20-1 | TGCAGTGCTAGGAGTGGAATGAACACTGAAGCTTTCTTT | CSARSGMNTEAFF
TRBD1 | TRBJ2-5 | NA | TRBV5-1 | TGCGCCAGCAGCTTGGTTTGGGACAGCCAAGAGACCCAGTACTTC | CASSLVWDSQETQYF
NA | TRBJ2-2 | NA | TRBV24-1 | TGTGCCACCAGTGAACCAGCGACCCTTGGGGAGCTGTTTTTT | CATSEPATLGELFF
NA | TRBJ1-1 | NA | TRBV12-3/TRBV12-4 | TGTGCCAGCAGTTTAATAGGGGGTGAAGCTTTCTTT | CASSLIGGEAFF
TRBD2 | TRBJ2-5 | NA | TRBV7-9 | TGTGCCAGCAGTAACTGGGACGGGGGGACAGAGACCCAGTACTTC | CASSNWDGGTETQYF
NA | TRBJ2-7 | NA | TRBV20-1 | TGCAGTGCTAGAAATCCCAGGGCGGGGCCCTACGAGCAGTACTTC | CSARNPRAGPYEQYF
TRBD1 | TRBJ2-5 | NA | TRBV30 | TGTGCCTGGAGTAGGGGGACAGGGGGCTCGGAGACCCAGTACTTC | CAWSRGTGGSETQYF